These 28 T cell receptor beta chains originate from one sample sequenced in a study of follicular helper T cells after annual influenza vaccination. Regarding time point: 2014-2015 season, pre-vaccination. Sequenced by immunoSEQ multiplex PCR; TCRdb stores in-frame clones only, minus some. There are 9,900 or so clones in the sample; around 84% occur only once, and approximately 0.91% lies in the top ten. This specimen consisted of CXCR5- memory CD4+ T cells sorted from blood, obtained on the day of influenza vaccination. The receptors shown here come from an adult who received the influenza vaccine.

The V and J genes are TRBV14 and TRBJ1-1; 12 nucleotides align to TRBD1. Germline V gene sequence: CDR1 SGHDN, CDR2 FVKESK. CDR3 length: 17 amino acids. V dropped 2 bases and J dropped 2; count of bases not matched to a gene: 6. The CDR3 DNA follows: TGTGCCAGCAGCCAACGGCGGGGGACAGGGGGCAACACTGAAGCTTTCTTT. The encoded protein is CASSQRRGTGGNTEAFF.

The chain uses TRBV18 and TRBJ1-4; D is undetermined. CDR1 and CDR2 (germline): KGHSH, LQKENI. V lost 5 bases and J 2 bases, leaving 15 bases between the germline ends. This CDR3 region has 16 residues. The CDR3: CASSFTWRATNEKLFF. The CDR3 DNA sequence: TGTGCCAGCTCATTTACCTGGAGGGCGACTAATGAAAAACTGTTTTTT.

The genes are TRBV6-4 and TRBJ1-2; 7 bases are shared with TRBD1. CDR3 length equals 14 residues. CDR1 is MRHNA and CDR2 is SNTAGT in the germline V gene. V trimming: 6 bases; J trimming: 7 bases; junction bases outside the gene matches: 11. CDR3 bases: TGTGCCAGCAGAGACGGCGACAGGGACGCTGGCTACACCTTC. Protein product: CASRDGDRDAGYTF.

The chain joins TRBV7-9 to TRBJ1-2; the D gene is possibly TRBD1 (5 bases). Trimming removed 6 bases from V and 7 bases from J, with 15 bases in between. The CDR3 is 13 residues long. Germline CDR1 reads SEHNR; CDR2 reads FQNEAQ (reference sequence). The CDR3 region is CASSPQGESGYTF. CDR3 bases: TGTGCCAGCAGTCCCCAGGGTGAAAGTGGCTACACCTTC.

CDR3 sequence: CASSPPDKVITDTQYF. The CDR3 DNA follows: TGTGCCAGCTCACCACCTGACAAGGTCATCACAGATACGCAGTATTTT. This chain connects TRBV18 to TRBJ2-3, with unresolved D. The CDR3 runs 16 residues. Deletions cut 0 bases from V and 2 bases from J, with 12 bases between. Germline V lookup: CDR1 KGHSH, CDR2 LQKENI.

The chain uses TRBV14 and TRBJ2-3, with D unclear. The CDR3 extends over 14 amino acids. Trimming pared 4 bases from V and 2 bases from J, leaving 10 bases between. Germline V gives CDR1 SGHDN, CDR2 FVKESK. CDR3 region: CASSLGTYTDTQYF. The CDR3, as DNA: TGTGCCAGCAGCCTGGGAACCTACACAGATACGCAGTATTTT.

The chain joins TRBV6-1 to TRBJ1-5, with unresolved D. The length of the CDR3 is 12 residues. Trimming took 8 bases from V and 9 from J, leaving 14 bases between them. Per germline, CDR1 MNHNS and CDR2 SASEGT. The DNA for the CDR3 is TGTGCCAGCGGAGAAGAAGGATCGCCCCAGCATTTT. Translated: CASGEEGSPQHF.

The CDR3 region is CASSPQRLETQYF. The CDR3 nucleotides are TGTGCCAGCTCACCACAGAGGCTAGAGACCCAGTACTTC. V gene TRBV18 combines with J gene TRBJ2-5; D not certain. This CDR3 has 13 residues. V dropped 1 base and J dropped 4 bases, with 7 bases sitting between them. The germline CDR1 and CDR2 sequences are KGHSH and LQKENI.

The CDR3 DNA follows: TGTGCCAGCAGCAATCGACAGGGTCGCAATCAGCCCCAGCATTTT. It encodes CASSNRQGRNQPQHF. The chain combines TRBV6-5 with TRBJ1-5; 7 bases line up with TRBD1. The CDR3 spans 15 residues. J was trimmed by 2 bases and V by 6 bases; bases with no gene match: 7. CDR1 MNHEY and CDR2 SVGAGI come from the germline V gene.

The chain couples TRBV9 to TRBJ1-3, with D uncertain. The V and J ends lost 5 bases and 7 bases respectively, with 25 bases between them. The CDR3 is 17 residues long. Germline assignment: CDR1 SGDLS and CDR2 YYNGEE. CDR3 coding DNA: TGTGCCAGCAGTCGGGAGCCGATTTCAGAGATGGGGAACACCATATATTTT. The encoded protein is CASSREPISEMGNTIYF.

The chain has TRBV15 and TRBJ2-7, with 10 bases lining up with TRBD1. CDR3 size: 18 residues. The trim removed 0 bases at V and 3 bases at J, leaving 11 bases unmatched. Germline CDR1 is LNHNV and CDR2 is YYDKDF (reference sequence). The CDR3 bases are TGTGCCACCAGCAGAGATAAGTCGACAGGGGGCATCGACTACGAGCAGTACTTC. Residues: CATSRDKSTGGIDYEQYF.

This clone has more than one count but fewer than ten. This chain uses TRBV5-6 with TRBJ2-1; 8 positions agree with TRBD2. CDR1 is SGHDT, CDR2 YYEEEE, per germline. The CDR3 consists of 15 residues. With V trimmed by 2 bases and J by 7 bases, 8 bases remained unmatched. The chain's CDR3 is CASSFSGVGGNEQFF. CDR3 bases: TGTGCCAGCAGCTTTAGCGGGGTAGGGGGTAATGAGCAGTTCTTC. Combining the CDR3 with reference TRBV5-6 and TRBJ2-1 gives the whole variable domain DAGVTQSPTHLIKTRGQQVTLRCSPKSGHDTVSWYQQALGQGPQFIFQYYEEEERQRGNFPDRFSGHQFPNYSSELNVNALLLGDSALYLCASSFSGVGGNEQFFGPGTRLTVL.

The CDR3 DNA is TGTGCCAGCAGCCAAGAGGACCGAACCTCTGGGGCCAACGTCCTGACTTTC. Translating it yields CASSQEDRTSGANVLTF. The rearrangement joins TRBV4-2 to TRBJ2-6; D not certain. The CDR3 loop spans 17 amino acids. Deletions cut 0 bases from V and 0 bases from J, with 9 bases between. Germline V gives CDR1 LGHNA, CDR2 YNFKEQ.

This clone is a singleton in its sample. CDR3 nucleotides: TGTGCCAGCAGTTCAGCGGGAAGGGAGACCCAGTACTTC. Residues: CASSSAGRETQYF. The chain is built from TRBV28 and TRBJ2-5; 7 bases align to TRBD2. Trimming removed 4 bases from V and 5 bases from J; junction bases left unmatched: 4. This CDR3 comprises 13 residues. Per the germline V gene, CDR1 is MDHEN and CDR2 is SYDVKM.

The V gene is TRBV7-2, the J gene TRBJ2-7; 10 bases align to TRBD2. The CDR3 has 17 amino acids. Unmatched junction bases numbered 6, after V lost 0 bases and J lost 1 base. CDR1 is SGHTA and CDR2 is FQGNSA in the germline V gene. The CDR3 region is CASSLALGLAESYEQYF. The CDR3 DNA is TGTGCCAGCAGCTTAGCCCTTGGACTAGCGGAATCCTACGAGCAGTACTTC.

This clone has only a few counts. The V gene is TRBV5-1, the J gene TRBJ2-2; 7 nucleotides match TRBD1. V shed 4 bases, J shed 4 bases, and the junction held 7 bases outside the gene matches. Germline CDR1 SGHRS, CDR2 YFSETQ. The CDR3 runs to 15 residues. The CDR3 sequence: CASSAQTGITGELFF. The CDR3 bases are TGCGCCAGCAGCGCCCAGACAGGGATCACCGGGGAGCTGTTTTTT.

This clone was recorded once. V usage is TRBV14 and J usage is TRBJ2-1; D not resolved. Trimming shortened V by 1 base and J by 0 bases, and 10 bases separated the two germline ends. There are 16 residues in the CDR3. Germline V gene data show CDR1 as SGHDN and CDR2 as FVKESK. The CDR3 coding sequence is TGTGCCAGCAGCCAAGGGCAGGAAAGCTCCTACAATGAGCAGTTCTTC. The encoded protein is CASSQGQESSYNEQFF.

CDR3: CASSPNSTGQVSNQPQHF. In DNA form, the CDR3 reads TGTGCCAGCAGCCCAAATTCAACGGGACAGGTTAGCAATCAGCCCCAGCATTTT. V and J are TRBV5-5 and TRBJ1-5; 8 nucleotides match TRBD1. Germline assignment: CDR1 SGHKS and CDR2 YYEKEE (reference sequence). The CDR3 is 18 residues long. The V and J ends lost 4 bases and 0 bases, in that order; junction bases with no gene match: 12.

The chain is built from TRBV18 and TRBJ2-3; D is unresolved. The CDR3 length is 16 residues. Germline CDR1 is KGHSH and CDR2 is LQKENI. Trimming took off 2 bases at V and 3 bases at J, with 15 bases between the two ends. The CDR3 coding sequence is TGTGCCAGCTCACCAAGGGAACCCTCATGGACAGATACGCAGTATTTT. Translation gives CASSPREPSWTDTQYF.

J is TRBJ2-7 and V is TRBV28; D call uncertain. This CDR3 has 13 residues. Germline CDR1 and CDR2: MDHEN and SYDVKM. The V end lost 2 bases, the J end lost 0 bases, and 5 bases lay between the germline ends. CDR3 DNA sequence: TGTGCCAGCAGTTTAGGCAACTCCTACGAGCAGTACTTC. The encoded protein is CASSLGNSYEQYF.

The rearrangement links TRBV27 to TRBJ2-1, with 8 bases fitting TRBD2. Germline trimming cut 6 bases from V and 5 bases from J; bases unmatched to any gene: 9. Germline CDR1 MNHEY, CDR2 SMNVEV (reference sequence). The CDR3 sequence is 15 residues long. This CDR3 is CASRTLAGYNNEQFF. In DNA form, the CDR3 reads TGTGCCAGCAGGACCTTAGCGGGGTACAACAATGAGCAGTTCTTC.

This chain joins TRBV6-1 and TRBJ2-2, with TRBD1 identical over 8 bases. In germline, CDR1 is MNHNS, CDR2 SASEGT. This CDR3 is built from 14 residues. The junction had 10 bases not matched to a gene; V was cut back by 10 bases and J by 6 bases. The CDR3: CATTGTGYAGELFF. As DNA, the CDR3 is TGTGCCACCACCGGGACAGGCTACGCCGGGGAGCTGTTTTTT.

This chain joins TRBV19 and TRBJ1-2; a weak D match, TRBD1 (5 bases). The CDR3 loop spans 14 amino acids. The V gene lost 10 bases and the J gene lost 9 bases, with 24 bases spanning the gap. The germline V gene has CDR1 LNHDA and CDR2 SQIVND (reference sequence). The chain's CDR3 is CATSPGPPDFSYTF. Written as DNA, the CDR3 is TGTGCCACGTCTCCGGGACCCCCGGATTTTAGCTACACCTTC.

The chain joins TRBV7-2 to TRBJ2-2; unclear D gene. Between the trimmed V and J ends, which lost 5 bases and 3 bases, there was a span of 13 bases. Germline assignment: CDR1 SGHTA and CDR2 FQGNSA. The CDR3 contains 15 residues. CDR3: CASSPSRTDTGELFF. CDR3 nucleotide sequence: TGTGCCAGCAGCCCCTCCCGAACGGACACCGGGGAGCTGTTTTTT. Using reference TRBV7-2 and TRBJ2-2 for the parts outside the CDR3, the full variable domain is GAGVSQSPSNKVTEKGKDVELRCDPISGHTALYWYRQSLGQGLEFLIYFQGNSAPDKSGLPSDRFSAERTGGSVSTLTIQRTQQEDSAVYLCASSPSRTDTGELFFGEGSRLTVL.

This sequence joins TRBV29-1 and TRBJ1-4, with 7 bases matching TRBD1. Per germline, CDR1 SQVTM and CDR2 ANQGSEA. Losses at the gene ends were 4 bases for V and 7 bases for J; bases not matched to a gene: 6. This CDR3 is 13 amino acids long. The CDR3 nucleotides are TGCAGCGTTGGGCCAGGGGGAGGTGAAAAACTGTTTTTT. This gives the protein CSVGPGGGEKLFF.

This clone was seen more than once but under ten times. This chain connects TRBV28 to TRBJ1-1; D is undetermined. The CDR3 length is 10 residues. Germline V gene sequence: CDR1 MDHEN, CDR2 SYDVKM. Trimming left V 6 bases short and J 3 bases short, with 2 bases between. The CDR3 region is CASRDTEAFF. DNA of the CDR3: TGTGCCAGCAGGGACACTGAAGCTTTCTTT. Drawing the rest from reference TRBV28 and TRBJ1-1, the complete variable domain is DVKVTQSSRYLVKRTGEKVFLECVQDMDHENMFWYRQDPGLGLRLIYFSYDVKMKEKGDIPEGYSVSREKKERFSLILESASTNQTSMYLCASRDTEAFFGQGTRLTVV.

DNA of the CDR3: TGTGCCAGCAGTTTTACGTCCGAGACCCAGTACTTC. Protein product: CASSFTSETQYF. The J gene is TRBJ2-5, the V gene TRBV28; no clear D gene. The length of the CDR3 is 12 residues. Germline loops: CDR1 MDHEN, CDR2 SYDVKM. The V end lost 3 bases, the J end lost 5 bases, and 7 bases lay between the germline ends.

The chain joins TRBV6-4 to TRBJ2-5; tentative D call: TRBD2 (5 bases). The V end was cut by 1 base, the J end by 5 bases, with 17 bases between. CDR3 size: 16 residues. Germline CDR1 and CDR2: MRHNA and SNTAGT. CDR3 in amino acids: CASSDLARSGRETQYF. CDR3 DNA: TGTGCCAGCAGTGACTTAGCGAGGTCCGGGCGGGAGACCCAGTACTTC.